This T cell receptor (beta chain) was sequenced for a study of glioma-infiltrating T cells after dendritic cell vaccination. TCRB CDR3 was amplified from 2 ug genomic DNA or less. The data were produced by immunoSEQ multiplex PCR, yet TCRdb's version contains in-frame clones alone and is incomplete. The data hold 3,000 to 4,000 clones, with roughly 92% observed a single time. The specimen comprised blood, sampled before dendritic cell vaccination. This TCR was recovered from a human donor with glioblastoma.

The CDR3 coding sequence is TGTGCCATCAGCGAGACAGGGGACTCTGGAAACACCATATATTTT. It specifies CAISETGDSGNTIYF. The V and J genes are TRBV10-3 and TRBJ1-3, with 8 nucleotides matching TRBD1. This CDR3 region has 15 residues. V shed 6 bases, J shed 0 bases, and the junction held 4 bases outside the gene matches. CDR1 is ENHRY, CDR2 SYGVKD, per germline.